The following is a T cell receptor beta chain sequence with its context. Authors' methods: The authors estimated nucleated cell counts from reference gene primer amplification. Measured with immunoSEQ multiplex PCR; TCRdb has only the in-frame clones, and not every one. That table furnishes V, J and clone size, whereas the DNA furnished D and trimming. The table lists a few hundred thousand clones, around 90% of them singletons. V shed 1 base and J shed 1 base, with 10 bases lying between them. Looked up from germline, CDR1 is SGHRS and CDR2 is YFSETQ. This CDR3 is built from 15 residues. This sample stems from a study of blood T cell repertoires in COVID-19. Background on the study: Researchers got acute and convalescent COVID-19 samples from the United States, Italy and Spain. T cells, B-cell-depleted T cells, or PBMCs provided the cDNA or gDNA that served as material.

The chain has TRBV5-1 and TRBJ2-3; D perhaps matches TRBD1 (5 bases). The specimen was peripheral blood. This sequence originates from a man aged 18 to 30 who had recovered from COVID-19. The CDR3 coding sequence is TGCGCCAGCAGCTTGTTAGGGGCTGGCACAGATACGCAGTATTTT. It yields the protein CASSLLGAGTDTQYF.